This TCR beta chain was captured in a study of T cells in Graves' hyperthyroidism and ophthalmopathy. Study context: Staff took peripheral blood when the initial diagnosis was made, before any treatment began.

Amplification of TCR beta CDR3 regions was performed using RNA transcripts as template. HTBI primers were the set used in a first-round RT-PCR of the TCR CDR3. TCRdb re-analysed the multiplex PCR reads in MiXCR, keeping a single row per CDR3 protein. The repertoire holds over 700,000 distinct CDR3 sequences, with around a sixth as singletons. This clonotype has ten or more counts. Sample: blood. The sequence came from a woman between 50 and 59 years old with Graves' hyperthyroidism that later progressed to Graves' ophthalmopathy.

The CDR3 bases are TGTGCCAGCAGTTTATGGGCAGGGGGCTCCTACGAGCAGTACTTC. It is translated as CASSLWAGGSYEQYF. V is TRBV12-3 or TRBV12-4 and J is TRBJ2-7; 7 nucleotides line up with TRBD1. The J segment lost 0 bases and the V segment lost 2 bases, leaving 4 bases of the junction unmatched. The CDR3 sequence is 15 residues long.